This TCR beta chain was captured by sequencing in a study of blood T cells in healthy people across ages. Collection of ten milliliters of peripheral blood was performed for each donor. Sample-barcoded 5' priming and a J-beta primer mix drove a second PCR of about 7 to 12 cycles. Every molecule of cDNA carried a tag from a template-switch adaptor with 12 random nucleotides. In TCRdb, the 5' RACE reads were re-called with MiXCR into one record per CDR3 protein. This table has hundreds of thousands of distinct CDR3 sequences, roughly 49% appearing once. The germline V and J ends were trimmed by 6 bases and 4 bases, with 9 bases remaining between them. The CDR3 is 11 residues long. CDR1 is SQVTM and CDR2 is ANQGSEA in the germline V gene.

The sequencing sample was made of blood. The rearrangement joins TRBV29-1 to TRBJ1-2; the D is unclear. The sequence was obtained from a woman aged 55-69 years in good health. The CDR3 reads CSVPFPYGYTF. The CDR3 region has the DNA TGCAGCGTCCCTTTCCCCTATGGCTACACCTTC.